This record concerns one TCR beta chain sequence. The antigen remains undetermined. With 60 Vbeta and 13 Jbeta primers, the PCR was carried out. The assay was immunoSEQ multiplex PCR, and TCRdb's table has in-frame clones only and misses some. The sample includes approximately 110,000 clones, 82% of them seen just once. This entry comes from a study of cytomegalovirus exposure and HLA in healthy donors. Overall study context: Among the approximately 370 donors who were genotyped, approximately 84% fell in the genetic ancestry cluster that is associated with self-reported Caucasian donors.

The germline gives CDR1 SGHNT, CDR2 YYREEE (reference sequence). This CDR3 spans 14 amino acids. Trimming removed 4 bases from V and 3 bases from J; junction bases left unmatched: 4. Study-level findings and limits: Of the V segments, some could not be distinguished, including TRBV6-2 and TRBV6-3, and were excluded. A later analysis associated 15,000 or so TCR beta sequences with HLA alleles at a 0.05 false discovery rate. Accounts indicate the classifier identified cytomegalovirus status with strong specificity and sensitivity.

The TCR comes from a woman aged 18-35 years in good health and CMV-seronegative. Sequencing was done on a sample of PBMCs. This chain connects TRBV5-4 to TRBJ2-5; 9 bases are a match to TRBD2. The DNA of the CDR3 is TGTGCCAGCAGCATTAGCGGGAGTAAAGAGACCCAGTACTTC. Protein sequence: CASSISGSKETQYF.